Here is one T cell receptor (beta chain) with its context. Its antigen is unidentified. By way of CD45RO/CCR7/CD25/CD127/CD95/CD27, the CD4+ regulatory, stem cell-like memory, central memory and naive cells were sorted. This sample stems from a study of beta chain features in type 1 diabetes. Whole-study context: Taken together, all samples contributed nearly 110 million examined sorted cells.

Study-wide points: Shortening of TCRB CDR3s, moderate but significant, appeared in all four CD4+ subsets of Type 1 diabetes patients. In the patient group, naive, central memory and Treg TCRB repertoires seemed more alike than in the healthy donor group.

Every isolated RNA sample was fully reverse transcribed, so sequencing captured expressed TCRB transcripts. Naive, central memory and regulatory T cell samples yielded about 3.9 million reads on average. Clones were sequenced by immunoSEQ multiplex PCR, and TCRdb holds only the in-frame ones, with some missing. This table has about 650,000 clones, around 12% appearing once. Deletions cut 5 bases from V and 5 bases from J, with 13 bases between. This CDR3 is built from 14 residues. Per the germline V gene, CDR1 is SGHTA and CDR2 is FQGNSA. This clonotype was sampled from a man between 25 and 39 years old with type 1 diabetes. The sequenced material came from naive CD4+ T cells from blood. V and J are TRBV7-2 and TRBJ1-5; D possibly corresponds to TRBD1 (6 bases). In nucleotides, the CDR3 is TGTGCCAGCAGCAGCCACAGGGAATATCAGCCCCAGCATTTT. This translates into CASSSHREYQPQHF.